This TCR beta chain was captured by sequencing in a study of shared clonotypes between healthy human individuals. Findings and caveats of the study: Naive subsets typically showed greater estimated richness than memory subsets. Clonotypes not shared had lower generation probabilities than those common to all four donors.

Assay: immunoSEQ multiplex PCR; the TCRdb copy retains only in-frame clones and omits some. The sample comprises roughly 640,000 clones, around 97% of which are singletons, and roughly 0.05% rests with the top ten. V gave up 4 bases and J gave up 0 bases, with 13 bases separating them. This CDR3 spans 15 amino acids. Germline V gene data show CDR1 as GTSNPN and CDR2 as SVGIG (reference sequence). This clone was recorded once. Its antigen is currently unknown. Division of CD4+ cells produced a CD45RA+ naive subset and a CD45RA-negative memory subset. Sequencing was carried out using naive CD4+ T cells sorted from blood. The subset denotes: CD45RA+ positively selected. This sequence joins TRBV30 and TRBJ1-3; D call uncertain. This receptor was taken from a woman younger than 45 in good health. The CDR3 DNA sequence: TGTGCCTGGAAAGTAAGGGCGCCCTCTGGAAACACCATATATTTT. This gives the protein CAWKVRAPSGNTIYF.